Shown below are 26 T cell receptor beta chains from a single sample sequenced in a study of shared clonotypes between healthy human individuals. Assay: immunoSEQ multiplex PCR; the TCRdb copy retains only in-frame clones and omits some. The sample holds more than 2,000,000 clones, approximately 93% seen once. What was sequenced was naive CD4+ T cells from PBMCs. Subset: CD45RA+ positively selected. These receptors all come from a young man in good health. Some clones in this sample may be carry-over from other donors' samples.

The chain couples TRBV4-1 to TRBJ2-1; D gene uncertain. From germline, CDR1 is MGHRA and CDR2 YSYEKL. The CDR3 is 15 amino acids. Trimming removed 1 base at V and 9 bases at J, with 16 bases between. The CDR3 spells CASSQAGSGSLEQFF. Written as DNA, the CDR3 is TGCGCCAGCAGCCAAGCCGGGTCTGGCTCCCTTGAGCAGTTCTTC.

This chain connects TRBV5-4 to TRBJ1-1; D uncertain. V dropped 4 bases and J dropped 0 bases, with 7 bases sitting between them. Germline lookup yields CDR1 SGHNT and CDR2 YYREEE (reference sequence). This CDR3 has 13 amino acids. The CDR3 sequence: CASSAALNTEAFF. For the CDR3, the DNA is TGTGCCAGCAGCGCCGCATTGAACACTGAAGCTTTCTTT. Drawing the rest from reference TRBV5-4 and TRBJ1-1, the complete variable domain is ETGVTQSPTHLIKTRGQQVTLRCSSQSGHNTVSWYQQALGQGPQFIFQYYREEENGRGNFPPRFSGLQFPNYSSELNVNALELDDSALYLCASSAALNTEAFFGQGTRLTVV.

The chain has TRBV30 and TRBJ1-6, with D unclear. CDR1 is GTSNPN and CDR2 is SVGIG in the germline V gene (reference sequence). V lost 3 bases, J lost 9 bases, and 18 bases lay in between. This CDR3 is 15 amino acids long. The CDR3 DNA sequence: TGTGCCTGGAGCGGTTCGACAACCCGAAGTTCACCCCTCCACTTT. It specifies CAWSGSTTRSSPLHF.

The J gene is TRBJ1-5, the V gene TRBV7-9; D is undetermined. The CDR3 totals 15 residues. Germline loops: CDR1 SEHNR, CDR2 FQNEAQ (reference sequence). V lost 2 bases and J lost 5, with 13 bases in between. The CDR3 nucleotides read TGTGCCAGCAGCTTATCGGTGGGAAGCGATCAGCCCCAGCATTTT. This encodes CASSLSVGSDQPQHF.

The chain links TRBV28 to TRBJ2-1; 12 bases are shared with TRBD2. This CDR3 is built from 14 residues. The junction had 3 bases not matched to a gene; V was cut back by 6 bases and J by 6 bases. Germline CDR1 MDHEN, CDR2 SYDVKM. CDR3: CASRLTSGGNEQFF. Written as DNA, the CDR3 is TGTGCCAGCAGGTTGACTAGCGGGGGCAATGAGCAGTTCTTC.

The chain recombines TRBV6-5 with TRBJ2-7; TRBD1 might be the D (6 bases). Germline CDR1 and CDR2: MNHEY and SVGAGI. V shed 6 bases and J shed 6 bases, with 18 bases lying between them. The CDR3 loop spans 14 amino acids. The CDR3 DNA is TGTGCCAGCAGGTCAAGGGGGAAACTAGGCGAGCAGTACTTC. Residues: CASRSRGKLGEQYF.

The chain recombines TRBV28 with TRBJ1-5, with D maybe TRBD1 (5 bases). Trimming took 5 bases from V and 7 from J, leaving 12 bases between them. Germline V gene data show CDR1 as MDHEN and CDR2 as SYDVKM. This CDR3 region has 13 residues. CDR3 amino acids: CASSTPGRQPQHF. CDR3 nucleotide sequence: TGTGCCAGCAGTACCCCGGGACGGCAGCCCCAGCATTTT. The complete variable domain, with remaining parts taken from reference TRBV28 and TRBJ1-5, reads DVKVTQSSRYLVKRTGEKVFLECVQDMDHENMFWYRQDPGLGLRLIYFSYDVKMKEKGDIPEGYSVSREKKERFSLILESASTNQTSMYLCASSTPGRQPQHFGDGTRLSIL.

DNA of the CDR3: TGTGCCAGCAGCAGACAGGGGGAGGTCGGGGAGCTGTTTTTT. Translating gives CASSRQGEVGELFF. The chain recombines TRBV5-6 with TRBJ2-2, with TRBD1 matching 9 bases. The CDR3 runs 14 residues. CDR1 is SGHDT and CDR2 is YYEEEE in the germline V gene. The V gene end was trimmed by 4 bases and the J gene end by 7 bases; junction bases not matched to a gene: 5.

The chain joins TRBV5-4 to TRBJ2-2, with 9 bases aligning to TRBD2. This CDR3 has 16 residues. Trimming at V came to 4 bases and at J to 2 bases, leaving 6 bases not matched to a gene. Germline values: CDR1 SGHNT, CDR2 YYREEE (reference sequence). The DNA for the CDR3 is TGTGCCAGCAGCCCCGGTAGCGGGAGCAACACCGGGGAGCTGTTTTTT. The encoded protein is CASSPGSGSNTGELFF.

The J gene is TRBJ2-2, the V gene TRBV27, with D unclear. This CDR3 contains 14 residues. V was trimmed by 4 bases and J by 3 bases, leaving 9 bases between them. Germline CDR1 and CDR2: MNHEY and SMNVEV (reference sequence). DNA for the CDR3: TGTGCCAGCAGTTCGACCCGGGACACCGGGGAGCTGTTTTTT. Protein product: CASSSTRDTGELFF.

The V gene is TRBV5-1, the J gene TRBJ2-7; 11 nucleotides line up with TRBD2. The V segment lost 5 bases and the J segment 2 bases; nucleotides outside the gene matches: 18. Germline V gene sequence: CDR1 SGHRS, CDR2 YFSETQ. This CDR3 spans 19 amino acids. The CDR3 sequence is CASSRDGSTSGRIPYEQYF. In DNA, the CDR3 is TGCGCCAGCAGTAGGGACGGAAGTACTAGCGGGAGAATTCCCTACGAGCAGTACTTC.

This chain connects TRBV11-2 to TRBJ1-4, with D hard to call. Germline loops: CDR1 SGHAT, CDR2 FQNNGV. Trimming cost V 1 base and J 5 bases, with 20 bases left between them. This CDR3 contains 18 residues. The CDR3 DNA follows: TGTGCCAGCAGCTTAGGGCTCAGTGGGTCAGCCTTCAATGAAAAACTGTTTTTT. Its protein is CASSLGLSGSAFNEKLFF.

The chain recombines TRBV18 with TRBJ2-5, with 8 bases matching TRBD1. The CDR3 loop spans 17 amino acids. Per the germline V gene, CDR1 is KGHSH and CDR2 is LQKENI. V lost 3 bases and J lost 4; bases outside the gene matches: 13. The DNA for the CDR3 is TGTGCCAGCTCACCCGGGACAGGTTATCAGGGAGGAGAGACCCAGTACTTC. It translates to CASSPGTGYQGGETQYF.

As DNA, the CDR3 is TGTGCCAGCAGTGACGCCGGGACTACAAACTACGAGCAGTACTTC. This encodes CASSDAGTTNYEQYF. The genes are TRBV28 and TRBJ2-7; 7 positions agree with TRBD2. Germline CDR1 is MDHEN and CDR2 is SYDVKM. This CDR3 has 15 amino acids. Trimming removed 5 bases from V and 3 bases from J; junction bases left unmatched: 10.

This clone was picked up one time. Other DNA sequences from this sample encode an identical CDR3 as well. CDR3 nucleotides: TGTGCCAGCAGCTTAGTGGACGAGCAGTACTTC. It translates to CASSLVDEQYF. The chain employs TRBV11-2 and TRBJ2-7, with D hard to call. Germline CDR1 and CDR2: SGHAT and FQNNGV. V was pared by 1 base and J by 5 bases, with 3 bases between. The CDR3 spans 11 residues.

The chain employs TRBV7-2 and TRBJ1-2; TRBD1 aligns across 11 bases. The germline V gene has CDR1 SGHTA and CDR2 FQGNSA. The CDR3 runs 15 residues. V lost 0 bases to trimming and J lost 8 bases; unmatched junction nucleotides: 5. The CDR3 DNA is TGTGCCAGCAGCTTAGCGGGGGGACAGGGGGAAGGCTACACCTTC. Translation gives CASSLAGGQGEGYTF. Full variable domain (outside the CDR3, taken from reference TRBV7-2 and TRBJ1-2): GAGVSQSPSNKVTEKGKDVELRCDPISGHTALYWYRQSLGQGLEFLIYFQGNSAPDKSGLPSDRFSAERTGGSVSTLTIQRTQQEDSAVYLCASSLAGGQGEGYTFGSGTRLTVV.

This chain joins TRBV7-9 and TRBJ2-1; 10 nucleotides line up with TRBD2. This CDR3 region has 15 residues. Trimming removed 6 bases from V and 5 bases from J; junction bases left unmatched: 7. CDR1 and CDR2 (germline): SEHNR, FQNEAQ (reference sequence). In DNA form, the CDR3 reads TGTGCCAGCAGTAGTGGACTAGCGGATGACAATGAGCAGTTCTTC. Its translation is CASSSGLADDNEQFF.

The chain recombines TRBV5-8 with TRBJ2-5; 7 nucleotides align to TRBD2. V trimming: 0 bases; J trimming: 2 bases; junction bases outside the gene matches: 7. Germline values: CDR1 SGHTS, CDR2 YDEGEE. The CDR3 spans 16 residues. CDR3 residues: CASSLGSMGGQETQYF. The CDR3 DNA reads TGTGCCAGCAGCTTGGGGTCGATGGGGGGGCAAGAGACCCAGTACTTC. The whole variable domain, remainder taken from reference TRBV5-8 and TRBJ2-5, is EAGVTQSPTHLIKTRGQQATLRCSPISGHTSVYWYQQALGLGLQFLLWYDEGEERNRGNFPPRFSGRQFPNYSSELNVNALELEDSALYLCASSLGSMGGQETQYFGPGTRLLVL.

This clone came up once. The chain joins TRBV11-2 to TRBJ1-2; tentatively, D is TRBD1 (6 bases). Trimming took 1 base from V and 2 from J, leaving 11 bases between them. This CDR3 has 15 residues. Germline V gives CDR1 SGHAT, CDR2 FQNNGV. In DNA form, the CDR3 reads TGTGCCAGCAGCTTAGGCCCAGGGGAAAACTATGGCTACACCTTC. Translation: CASSLGPGENYGYTF. The full variable domain, completed using reference TRBV11-2 and TRBJ1-2, is EAGVAQSPRYKIIEKRQSVAFWCNPISGHATLYWYQQILGQGPKLLIQFQNNGVVDDSQLPKDRFSAERLKGVDSTLKIQPAKLEDSAVYLCASSLGPGENYGYTFGSGTRLTVV.

The rearrangement joins TRBV7-2 to TRBJ2-3; 10 positions match TRBD2. The CDR3 covers 16 residues. V lost 2 bases, J lost 6 bases, and 8 bases stayed unmatched. CDR1 and CDR2 (germline): SGHTA, FQGNSA. CDR3 coding DNA: TGTGCCAGCAGCTTAAGGACTAGCGGTGTGGGGGATACGCAGTATTTT. Residues: CASSLRTSGVGDTQYF.

The chain couples TRBV6-1 to TRBJ2-5; D not resolved. CDR3 length equals 12 residues. V lost 8 bases and J 5 bases, leaving 12 bases between the germline ends. Per the germline V gene, CDR1 is MNHNS and CDR2 is SASEGT. CDR3 sequence (DNA): TGTGCCAGCCACGCGAGGACGGAGACCCAGTACTTC. Translating gives CASHARTETQYF.

The V and J genes are TRBV9 and TRBJ1-3; D may be TRBD1 (5 bases). This CDR3 has 16 residues. Trimming took off 0 bases at V and 0 bases at J, with 10 bases between the two ends. Germline CDR1 SGDLS, CDR2 YYNGEE. This CDR3 reads CASSVDGGFSGNTIYF. DNA for the CDR3: TGTGCCAGCAGCGTAGATGGGGGATTCTCTGGAAACACCATATATTTT.

The chain couples TRBV5-6 to TRBJ2-7; 8 nucleotides match TRBD1. The CDR3 has 14 amino acids. CDR1 is SGHDT and CDR2 is YYEEEE in the germline V gene. The J segment lost 7 bases and the V segment lost 0 bases, leaving 6 bases of the junction unmatched. Here the CDR3 DNA reads TGTGCCAGCAGCTTGGGGCAGGGGGCCGTGGAGCAGTACTTC. As protein: CASSLGQGAVEQYF.

In its sample, this clone was seen a few times. The same CDR3 can be traced to other DNA sequences in this sample. V is TRBV5-1 and J is TRBJ1-1, with unresolved D. Trimming stripped 0 bases from V and 1 base from J, with 7 bases between. This CDR3 spans 14 amino acids. Germline V CDR1 and CDR2: SGHRS, YFSETQ. The CDR3 spells CASSLGVGNTEAFF. In DNA, the CDR3 is TGCGCCAGCAGCTTGGGGGTAGGGAACACTGAAGCTTTCTTT.

This rearrangement joins TRBV5-6 to TRBJ2-7; the D gene could be TRBD1 or TRBD2 (6 bases each). The germline CDR1 and CDR2 sequences are SGHDT and YYEEEE. CDR3 length: 15 residues. Trimming shortened V by 0 bases and J by 3 bases, and 13 bases separated the two germline ends. CDR3 in DNA: TGTGCCAGCAGCTTGGTTGGGGGGCCGGGCTACGAGCAGTACTTC. Translated: CASSLVGGPGYEQYF.

The gene calls are TRBV25-1 and TRBJ2-6, with a weak D call TRBD1 (6 bases). Trimming took 8 bases from V and 1 from J, leaving 18 bases between them. The CDR3 length is 17 residues. The germline CDR1 and CDR2 sequences are MGHDK and SYGVNS. Here the CDR3 reads CASGPWATGSGANVLTF. Here the CDR3 DNA reads TGTGCCAGCGGGCCATGGGCCACAGGGTCTGGGGCCAACGTCCTGACTTTC.